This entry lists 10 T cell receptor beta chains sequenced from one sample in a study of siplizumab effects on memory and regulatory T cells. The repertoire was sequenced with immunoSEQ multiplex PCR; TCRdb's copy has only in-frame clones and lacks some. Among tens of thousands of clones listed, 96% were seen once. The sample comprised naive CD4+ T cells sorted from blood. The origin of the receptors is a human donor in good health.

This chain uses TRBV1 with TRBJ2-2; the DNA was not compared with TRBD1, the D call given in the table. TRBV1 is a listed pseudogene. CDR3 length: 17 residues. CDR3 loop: CTSSQGPPDRGDGELFF. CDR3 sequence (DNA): TGCACCAGCAGCCAAGGGCCCCCTGACAGGGGCGACGGGGAGCTGTTTTTT.

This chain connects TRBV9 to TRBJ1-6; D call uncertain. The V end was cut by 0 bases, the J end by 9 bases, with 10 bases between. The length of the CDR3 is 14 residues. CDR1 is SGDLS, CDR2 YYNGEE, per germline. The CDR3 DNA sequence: TGTGCCAGCAGCGTAGCCGGAGGGTTTTCACCCCTCCACTTT. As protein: CASSVAGGFSPLHF.

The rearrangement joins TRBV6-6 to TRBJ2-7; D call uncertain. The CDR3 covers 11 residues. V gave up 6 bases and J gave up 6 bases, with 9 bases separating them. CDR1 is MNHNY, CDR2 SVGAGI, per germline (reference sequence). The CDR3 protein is CASRASSEQYF. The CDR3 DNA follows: TGTGCCAGCAGGGCTAGTTCCGAGCAGTACTTC.

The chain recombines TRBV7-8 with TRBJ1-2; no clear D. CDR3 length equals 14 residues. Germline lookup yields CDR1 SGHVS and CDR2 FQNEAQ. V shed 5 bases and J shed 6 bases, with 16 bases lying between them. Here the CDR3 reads CASSPTRFENGYTF. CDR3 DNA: TGTGCCAGCAGCCCAACCAGGTTTGAGAATGGCTACACCTTC.

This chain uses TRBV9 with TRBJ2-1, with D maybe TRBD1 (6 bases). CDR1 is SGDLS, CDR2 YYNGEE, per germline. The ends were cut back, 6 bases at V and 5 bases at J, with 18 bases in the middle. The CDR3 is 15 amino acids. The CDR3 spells CASTREHRVDNEQFF. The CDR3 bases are TGTGCCAGCACCCGAGAGCACAGGGTGGACAATGAGCAGTTCTTC. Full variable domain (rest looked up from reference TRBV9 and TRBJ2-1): DSGVTQTPKHLITATGQRVTLRCSPRSGDLSVYWYQQSLDQGLQFLIQYYNGEERAKGNILERFSAQQFPDLHSELNLSSLELGDSALYFCASTREHRVDNEQFFGPGTRLTVL.

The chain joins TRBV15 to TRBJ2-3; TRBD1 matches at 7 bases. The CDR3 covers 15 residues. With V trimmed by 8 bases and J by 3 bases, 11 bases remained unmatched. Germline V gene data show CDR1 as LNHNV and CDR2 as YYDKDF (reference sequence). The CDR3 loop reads CATLSRDRRTDTQYF. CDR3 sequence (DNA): TGTGCCACCCTAAGTAGGGACAGACGGACAGATACGCAGTATTTT.

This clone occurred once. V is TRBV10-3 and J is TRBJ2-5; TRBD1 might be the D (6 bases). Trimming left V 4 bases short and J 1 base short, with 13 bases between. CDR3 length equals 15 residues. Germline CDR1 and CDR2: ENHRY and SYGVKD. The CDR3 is CAISALRDTQETQYF. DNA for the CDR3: TGTGCCATCAGTGCCCTCCGGGACACCCAAGAGACCCAGTACTTC.

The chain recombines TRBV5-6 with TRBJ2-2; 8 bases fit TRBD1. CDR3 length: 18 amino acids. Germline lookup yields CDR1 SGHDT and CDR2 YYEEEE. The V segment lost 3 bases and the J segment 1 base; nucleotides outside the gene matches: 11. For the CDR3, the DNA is TGTGCCAGCAGCTATCCCCATGAGGGGACAGGGAACACCGGGGAGCTGTTTTTT. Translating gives CASSYPHEGTGNTGELFF.

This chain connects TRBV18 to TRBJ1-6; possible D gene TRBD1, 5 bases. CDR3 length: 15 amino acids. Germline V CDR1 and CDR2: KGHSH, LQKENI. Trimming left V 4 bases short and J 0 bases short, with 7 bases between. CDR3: CASSQGSSYNSPLHF. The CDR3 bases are TGTGCCAGCTCACAGGGGAGCTCCTATAATTCACCCCTCCACTTT.

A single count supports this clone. The CDR3 DNA reads as TGTGCCAGCGGGGGGTCCGGGGAGCTGTTTTTT. Encoded protein: CASGGSGELFF. V usage is TRBV2 and J usage is TRBJ2-2, with D maybe TRBD2 (6 bases). The germline CDR1 and CDR2 sequences are SNHLY and FYNNEI. With 8 bases removed from V and 6 bases from J, the gap between germline ends came to 7 bases. The CDR3 covers 11 residues.